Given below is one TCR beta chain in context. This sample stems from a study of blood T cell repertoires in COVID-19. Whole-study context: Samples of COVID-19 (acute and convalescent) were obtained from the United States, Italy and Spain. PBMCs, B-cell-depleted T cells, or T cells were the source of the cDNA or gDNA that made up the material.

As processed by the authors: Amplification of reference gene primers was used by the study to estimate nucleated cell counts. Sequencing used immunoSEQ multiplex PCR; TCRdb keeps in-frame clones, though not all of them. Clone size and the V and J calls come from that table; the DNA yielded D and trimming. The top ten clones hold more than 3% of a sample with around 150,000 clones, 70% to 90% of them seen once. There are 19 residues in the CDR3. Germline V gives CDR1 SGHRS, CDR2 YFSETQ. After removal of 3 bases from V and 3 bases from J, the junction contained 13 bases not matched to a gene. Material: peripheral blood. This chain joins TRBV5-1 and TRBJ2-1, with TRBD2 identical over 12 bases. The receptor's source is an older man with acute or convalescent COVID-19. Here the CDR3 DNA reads TGCGCCAGCAGCTCGACGACAGGTTTACTAGCGGGAGGCTACAATGAGCAGTTCTTC. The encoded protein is CASSSTTGLLAGGYNEQFF.